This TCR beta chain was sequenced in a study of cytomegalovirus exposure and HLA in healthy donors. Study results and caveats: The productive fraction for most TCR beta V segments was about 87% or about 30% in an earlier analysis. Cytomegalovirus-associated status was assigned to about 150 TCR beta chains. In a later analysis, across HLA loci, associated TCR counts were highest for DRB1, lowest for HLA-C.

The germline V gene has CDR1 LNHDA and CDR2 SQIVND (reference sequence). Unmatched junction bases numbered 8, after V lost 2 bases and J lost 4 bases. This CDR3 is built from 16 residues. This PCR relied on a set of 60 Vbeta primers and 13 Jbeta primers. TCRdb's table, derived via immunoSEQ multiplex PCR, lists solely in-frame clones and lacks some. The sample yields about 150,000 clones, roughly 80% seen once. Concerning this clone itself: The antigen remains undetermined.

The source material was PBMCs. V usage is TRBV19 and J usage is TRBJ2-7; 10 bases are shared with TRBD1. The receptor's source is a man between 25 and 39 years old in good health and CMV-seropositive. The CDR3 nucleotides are TGTGCCAGTAGTATATCGACAGGGGGCCCCGGTTACGAGCAGTACTTC. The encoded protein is CASSISTGGPGYEQYF.